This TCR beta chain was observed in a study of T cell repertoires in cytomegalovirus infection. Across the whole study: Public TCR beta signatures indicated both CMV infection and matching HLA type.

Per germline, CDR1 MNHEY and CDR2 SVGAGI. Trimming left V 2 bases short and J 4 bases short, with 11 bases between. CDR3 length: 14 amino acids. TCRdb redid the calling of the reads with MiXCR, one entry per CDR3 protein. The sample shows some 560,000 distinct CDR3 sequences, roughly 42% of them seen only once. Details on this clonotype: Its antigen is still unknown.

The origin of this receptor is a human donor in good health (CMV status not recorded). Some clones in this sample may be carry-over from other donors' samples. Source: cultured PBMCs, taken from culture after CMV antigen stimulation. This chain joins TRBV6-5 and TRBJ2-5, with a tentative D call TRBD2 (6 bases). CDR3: CASSYGSGVETQYF. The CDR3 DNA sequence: TGTGCCAGCAGTTACGGATCGGGGGTAGAGACCCAGTACTTC.